The rows below give T cell receptor beta chains drawn from one sample of a study of T cell responses to AZD1222 COVID-19 vaccine. Sequenced by immunoSEQ multiplex PCR; TCRdb stores in-frame clones only, minus some. The data contain 100,000 to 150,000 clones, about nine tenths of them singletons. The sample was peripheral blood, taken on day 0 of AZD1222 vaccination. These receptors all stem from an adult in good health. Each CDR3 is given with its conserved first and last residue. A D gene is named only where the DNA matches it firmly. Clone size is given for some rows only: seen once, a few or many times, or a class if the clone is expanded.

j_gene: TRBJ1-6; d_gene: TRBD1; v_gene: TRBV6-6; abundance: .; CDR3nt: TGTGCCAGCAGTAGACAGGGGAAGGAGTCACCCCTCCACTTT; CDR3aa: CASSRQGKESPLHF
j_gene: TRBJ1-1; d_gene: .; v_gene: TRBV29-1; abundance: .; CDR3nt: TGCAGCGTTCCCAACCAAGCCTCCAAGCAGGGGCTAGCTTTCTTT; CDR3aa: CSVPNQASKQGLAFF
j_gene: TRBJ1-6; d_gene: .; v_gene: TRBV2; abundance: once; CDR3nt: TGTGCCAGCGGGACTGATAATTCACCCCTCCACTTT; CDR3aa: CASGTDNSPLHF
j_gene: TRBJ2-3; d_gene: .; v_gene: TRBV10-1; abundance: .; CDR3nt: TGCGCCAGCATTGTCGCCACAGATACGCAGTATTTT; CDR3aa: CASIVATDTQYF
j_gene: TRBJ2-2; d_gene: .; v_gene: TRBV5-1; abundance: .; CDR3nt: TGCGCCAGCATCGATCTAGGGGGGCTAACCGGGGAGCTGTTTTTT; CDR3aa: CASIDLGGLTGELFF
j_gene: TRBJ1-1; d_gene: TRBD1; v_gene: TRBV30; abundance: .; CDR3nt: TGTGCCTGGACCTTCGTAATCTGGGACAGGGAACCCCCTGAAGCTTTCTTT; CDR3aa: CAWTFVIWDREPPEAFF
j_gene: TRBJ1-1; d_gene: .; v_gene: TRBV7-8; abundance: .; CDR3nt: TGTGCCAGCAGCTGGCCTGGGGCCCCCAATGGGAACATTGGAGACCTCGAAGCTTTCTTT; CDR3aa: CASSWPGAPNGNIGDLEAFF
j_gene: TRBJ1-2; d_gene: TRBD1; v_gene: TRBV18; abundance: .; CDR3nt: TGTGCCAGCTCACTGGGACAGGGATATGGCTACACCTTC; CDR3aa: CASSLGQGYGYTF
j_gene: TRBJ2-5; d_gene: TRBD2; v_gene: TRBV10-3; abundance: .; CDR3nt: TGTGCCATCCGGGGGGGTCAAGAGACCCAGTACTTC; CDR3aa: CAIRGGQETQYF
j_gene: TRBJ1-2; d_gene: TRBD1; v_gene: TRBV10-3; abundance: .; CDR3nt: TGTGCCATCAGTGAGACGCGGGACAGGGGGGGCTACACCTTC; CDR3aa: CAISETRDRGGYTF
j_gene: TRBJ1-6; d_gene: .; v_gene: TRBV7-2; abundance: .; CDR3nt: TGTGCCAGCAGCTTAGTACAGGACCGTAATTCACCCCTCCACTTT; CDR3aa: CASSLVQDRNSPLHF
j_gene: TRBJ1-2; d_gene: TRBD1; v_gene: TRBV7-2; abundance: once; CDR3nt: TGTGCCAGCAGCTTAGCGTTAACAGGGGCGCACTATGGCTACACCTTC; CDR3aa: CASSLALTGAHYGYTF
j_gene: TRBJ2-3; d_gene: TRBD1; v_gene: TRBV7-9; abundance: .; CDR3nt: TGTGCCAGCAGCGCCCGGACAGGGATCGACACAGATACGCAGTATTTT; CDR3aa: CASSARTGIDTDTQYF
j_gene: TRBJ1-6; d_gene: .; v_gene: TRBV4-1; abundance: .; CDR3nt: TGCGCCAGCAGCCGATTTAGGCGAGAGGGGGGAAATTCACCCCTCCACTTT; CDR3aa: CASSRFRREGGNSPLHF
j_gene: TRBJ2-5; d_gene: .; v_gene: TRBV7-9; abundance: once; CDR3nt: TGTGCCAGCAGCGGTCAAGAGACCCAGTACTTC; CDR3aa: CASSGQETQYF
j_gene: TRBJ2-5; d_gene: .; v_gene: TRBV6-2/TRBV6-3; abundance: .; CDR3nt: TGTGCCAGCAGTTACCCCGAGTTGGGGCAAGAGACCCAGTACTTC; CDR3aa: CASSYPELGQETQYF
j_gene: TRBJ2-2; d_gene: .; v_gene: TRBV9; abundance: once; CDR3nt: TGTGCCAGCTCCAAAGGGGCGCTGGGCGACACCGGGGAGCTGTTTTTT; CDR3aa: CASSKGALGDTGELFF
j_gene: TRBJ1-5; d_gene: .; v_gene: TRBV3-1/TRBV3-2; abundance: .; CDR3nt: TGTGCCAGCAGTCCCTATAGATCGGCCAATCAGCCCCAGCATTTT; CDR3aa: CASSPYRSANQPQHF
j_gene: TRBJ1-4; d_gene: .; v_gene: TRBV30; abundance: .; CDR3nt: TGTGCCTGGAGCTGGACTTCCGGAGAAAAACTGTTTTTT; CDR3aa: CAWSWTSGEKLFF
j_gene: TRBJ1-1; d_gene: TRBD1; v_gene: TRBV3-1/TRBV3-2; abundance: .; CDR3nt: TGTGCCAGCAGCAGCCGGGACAGGGGTGTGGTCCACACTGAAGCTTTCTTT; CDR3aa: CASSSRDRGVVHTEAFF
j_gene: TRBJ2-6; d_gene: .; v_gene: TRBV19; abundance: .; CDR3nt: TGTGCCAGTAGTTTACCTCTTCACTCTGGGGCCAACGTCCTGACTTTC; CDR3aa: CASSLPLHSGANVLTF
j_gene: TRBJ1-1; d_gene: .; v_gene: TRBV7-9; abundance: .; CDR3nt: TGTGCCAGCAGTTCACACGGATCGAACACTGAAGCTTTCTTT; CDR3aa: CASSSHGSNTEAFF
j_gene: TRBJ2-3; d_gene: .; v_gene: TRBV9; abundance: .; CDR3nt: TGTGCCAGCAGCGCGGGGGTACCGAGCACAGATACGCAGTATTTT; CDR3aa: CASSAGVPSTDTQYF
j_gene: TRBJ1-3; d_gene: .; v_gene: TRBV12-5; abundance: .; CDR3nt: TGTGCTAGTGGCCCTGGGGCTGGAAACACCATATATTTT; CDR3aa: CASGPGAGNTIYF
j_gene: TRBJ1-1; d_gene: .; v_gene: TRBV4-3; abundance: .; CDR3nt: TGCGCCAGCAGCCTCCTGGTGGACGCGGGCACTGAAGCTTTCTTT; CDR3aa: CASSLLVDAGTEAFF
j_gene: TRBJ1-6; d_gene: .; v_gene: TRBV6-6; abundance: .; CDR3nt: TGTGCCAGCAGAGGACTACCTACTACCTCGGATTCACCCCTCCACTTT; CDR3aa: CASRGLPTTSDSPLHF
j_gene: TRBJ2-3; d_gene: .; v_gene: TRBV27; abundance: .; CDR3nt: TGTGCCAGCACCTTGGCCCGGGGCACAGATACGCAGTATTTT; CDR3aa: CASTLARGTDTQYF
j_gene: TRBJ2-1; d_gene: TRBD1; v_gene: TRBV5-1; abundance: once; CDR3nt: TGCGCCACCCGAAATTCAATCGGGACAGTTGACTACAATGAGCAGTTCTTC; CDR3aa: CATRNSIGTVDYNEQFF
j_gene: TRBJ1-2; d_gene: .; v_gene: TRBV30; abundance: .; CDR3nt: TGTGCCTGGAGCCCGAAGGTCGGTGGCTACACCTTC; CDR3aa: CAWSPKVGGYTF
j_gene: TRBJ2-2; d_gene: .; v_gene: TRBV29-1; abundance: few; CDR3nt: TGCAGCGTTGGGGGTAATGTCGGGGCGACCGGGGAGCTGTTTTTT; CDR3aa: CSVGGNVGATGELFF
j_gene: TRBJ2-2; d_gene: .; v_gene: TRBV18; abundance: .; CDR3nt: TGTGCCAGCTCAGTAAATGCCGGGGAGCTGTTTTTT; CDR3aa: CASSVNAGELFF
j_gene: TRBJ1-2; d_gene: .; v_gene: TRBV6-5; abundance: .; CDR3nt: TGTGCCAGCACGGGCTTCTTAGGGGCTGGCTACACCTTC; CDR3aa: CASTGFLGAGYTF
j_gene: TRBJ2-1; d_gene: TRBD2; v_gene: TRBV18; abundance: .; CDR3nt: TGTGCCAGCTCACCCTCTGAAGGGACTAGCTACAATGAGCAGTTCTTC; CDR3aa: CASSPSEGTSYNEQFF
j_gene: TRBJ2-7; d_gene: .; v_gene: TRBV9; abundance: .; CDR3nt: TGTGCCAGCAGCGTAAACGACAGCCCCTACGAGCAGTACTTC; CDR3aa: CASSVNDSPYEQYF
j_gene: TRBJ1-6; d_gene: TRBD1; v_gene: TRBV6-2/TRBV6-3; abundance: .; CDR3nt: TGTGCCAGCAGTGTTCGTCAGGGGGCACGATTGTCACCCCTCCACTTT; CDR3aa: CASSVRQGARLSPLHF
j_gene: TRBJ2-1; d_gene: TRBD1; v_gene: TRBV5-1; abundance: few; CDR3nt: TGCGCCAGCAGCGCAAATGGACAGGGGGCTGGGAGTGAGCAGTTCTTC; CDR3aa: CASSANGQGAGSEQFF
j_gene: TRBJ1-2; d_gene: TRBD1; v_gene: TRBV6-1; abundance: .; CDR3nt: TGTGCCAGCAGTGAAGGGACAGGGGGGGGACCTAACTATGGCTACACCTTC; CDR3aa: CASSEGTGGGPNYGYTF
j_gene: TRBJ1-1; d_gene: .; v_gene: TRBV28; abundance: .; CDR3nt: TGTGCCAGCAGGCATCGTCCCGGAGACGCTTTCTTT; CDR3aa: CASRHRPGDAFF
j_gene: TRBJ1-1; d_gene: .; v_gene: TRBV28; abundance: .; CDR3nt: TGTGCCAGCACTATAAAGGACACTGAAGCTTTCTTT; CDR3aa: CASTIKDTEAFF
j_gene: TRBJ2-5; d_gene: .; v_gene: TRBV7-2; abundance: .; CDR3nt: TGTGCCAGCAGCTTAAGGGGGGGGGCAAGCGAGACCCAGTACTTC; CDR3aa: CASSLRGGASETQYF